This T cell receptor (beta chain) was observed in a study of shared clonotypes between healthy human individuals. General study points: Relative to their counterparts shared across all four donors, non-shared clonotypes exhibited diminished generation probabilities.

It was 150 to 250 ng DNA, 25,000 to 35,000 T cell genomes, that sorted-subset replicate PCRs used. Assay: immunoSEQ multiplex PCR; the TCRdb copy retains only in-frame clones and omits some. The sample lists 2.3 million or so clones, approximately 95% occurring once. This clone has only one observation. Antigen: not known. Distinct nucleotide sequences in the sample also encode this CDR3. Germline CDR1 is MNHEY and CDR2 is SVGAGI. Trimming pared 8 bases from V and 1 base from J, leaving 11 bases between. The CDR3 extends over 14 amino acids. This chain connects TRBV6-5 to TRBJ2-2; D may correspond to TRBD1 or TRBD2 (5 bases each). This receptor was identified in a man aged 18 to 29 in good health. Some clones in this sample may be carry-over from other donors' samples. The specimen was naive CD4+ T cells from PBMCs. Documented subset: CD45RA+ positively selected. The CDR3 is CASRDGVNTGELFF. The DNA for the CDR3 is TGTGCCAGCCGGGACGGAGTGAACACCGGGGAGCTGTTTTTT.